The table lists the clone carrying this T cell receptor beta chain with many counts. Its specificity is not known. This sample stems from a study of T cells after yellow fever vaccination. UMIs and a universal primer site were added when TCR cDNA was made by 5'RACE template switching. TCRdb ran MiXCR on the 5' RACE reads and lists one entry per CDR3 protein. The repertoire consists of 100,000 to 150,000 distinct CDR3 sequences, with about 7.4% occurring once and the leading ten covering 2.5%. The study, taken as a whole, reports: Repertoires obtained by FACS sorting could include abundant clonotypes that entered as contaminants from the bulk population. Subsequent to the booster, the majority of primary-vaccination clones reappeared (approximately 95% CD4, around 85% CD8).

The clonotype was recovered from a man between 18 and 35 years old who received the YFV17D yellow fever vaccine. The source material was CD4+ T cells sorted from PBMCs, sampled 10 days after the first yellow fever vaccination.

The CDR3 protein is CASSSSTDTPNYGYTF. DNA of the CDR3: TGCGCCAGCAGCTCCTCGACAGATACTCCTAACTATGGCTACACCTTC. The chain is built from TRBV5-1 and TRBJ1-2; D might be TRBD1 (5 bases). The CDR3 has 16 amino acids. Germline CDR1 and CDR2: SGHRS and YFSETQ. V lost 3 bases and J 0 bases, leaving 15 bases between the germline ends.